This T cell receptor (beta chain) was found in a study of T cells in Graves' hyperthyroidism and ophthalmopathy. Study-wide context: Upon initial diagnosis and before any treatment, peripheral blood was collected.

The CDR3 totals 18 residues. V shed 5 bases, J shed 0 bases, and the junction held 11 bases outside the gene matches. In germline, CDR1 is SGHAT, CDR2 FQNNGV. The study, taken as a whole, reports: Ophthalmopathy and stable hyperthyroidism were told apart by a 13 V-J model.

Amplification of TCR beta CDR3 regions was performed using RNA transcripts as template. First-round RT-PCR of the TCR CDR3 relied on the HTBI primer set. TCRdb recomputed calls from the multiplex PCR reads with MiXCR, one row per CDR3 protein. The repertoire holds 400,000 to 500,000 distinct CDR3 sequences, about an eighth seen once, with 15% to 20% in the top ten. With regard to this clonotype: The target antigen is unknown.

The definition of stable Graves' hyperthyroidism was no ophthalmopathy progression within 18 months. Uncontrolled infection, other autoimmune disease, pregnancy or lactation barred patients from enrollment. This sequence joins TRBV11-2 and TRBJ2-3; TRBD2 aligns across 10 bases. Sequencing was performed on blood. The TCR was taken from a woman between 18 and 29 years old with Graves' hyperthyroidism. CDR3: CASSRGVLAGVSTDTQYF. DNA of the CDR3: TGTGCCAGCAGCCGTGGTGTCCTAGCGGGAGTAAGCACAGATACGCAGTATTTT. The whole variable domain, remainder taken from reference TRBV11-2 and TRBJ2-3, is EAGVAQSPRYKIIEKRQSVAFWCNPISGHATLYWYQQILGQGPKLLIQFQNNGVVDDSQLPKDRFSAERLKGVDSTLKIQPAKLEDSAVYLCASSRGVLAGVSTDTQYFGPGTRLTVL.